This is a list of T cell receptor beta chains from one sample in a study of T cell repertoires in cytomegalovirus infection. Each CDR3 protein is one row after TCRdb ran MiXCR on the reads. The sample records 500,000 or so distinct CDR3 sequences, about 15% being singletons. Source material: CD8+ T cells from PBMCs. These receptors originate from a human donor in good health (CMV status not recorded). Some clones in this sample may be carry-over from other donors' samples. The CDR3 runs from the conserved cysteine through the conserved F or W. Each record gives: clone size, J gene, V gene, CDR3 length, D gene, CDR3 DNA, CDR3 protein. D genes are given only for firm matches. Size values are once, few and many counts, or a class for expanded clones, and some rows have none.

>-|TRBJ2-3|TRBV13|18|TRBD2
TGTGCCAGCAGCTTAGTAATTGGTCGACTAGCTGGAACAGATACGCAGTATTTT
CASSLVIGRLAGTDTQYF
>-|TRBJ2-2|TRBV4-2|16|-
TGTGCCAGCAGCCGGGACTCCCTGGTCGTCACCGGGGAGCTGTTTTTT
CASSRDSLVVTGELFF
>many|TRBJ2-3|TRBV7-9|15|-
TGTGCCAGCAGCTTAGTCGGCAGAAACACAGATACGCAGTATTTT
CASSLVGRNTDTQYF
>-|TRBJ1-4|TRBV25-1|12|TRBD1
TGTGCCAGCAGCGACAGGGGAGAAAAACTGTTTTTT
CASSDRGEKLFF
>many|TRBJ1-6|TRBV11-1|16|-
TGTGCCAGCAGCTCGGCCGGGACAAGATATAATTCACCCCTCCACTTT
CASSSAGTRYNSPLHF
>-|TRBJ1-1|TRBV29-1|13|TRBD1
TGCAGCGTTCCATCGGGACAGGGGGCGGGGGCTTTCTTT
CSVPSGQGAGAFF
>many|TRBJ1-2|TRBV12-3/TRBV12-4|16|-
TGTGCCAGCAGTTTCCGAAGGCAGGGTAATTCCTATGGCTACACCTTC
CASSFRRQGNSYGYTF
>many|TRBJ2-4|TRBV28|14|-
TGTGCCAGCAGTACACCCCGAGCCAAAAACATTCAGTACTTC
CASSTPRAKNIQYF
>few|TRBJ2-1|TRBV15|14|TRBD2
TGTGCCACCTGGGCGGGAGAAGGTTACAATGAGCAGTTCTTC
CATWAGEGYNEQFF
>-|TRBJ2-7|TRBV27|14|-
TGTGCCAGCAGTTTATCGGCCTCCTCCTACGAGCAGTACTTC
CASSLSASSYEQYF
>many|TRBJ2-1|TRBV7-9|12|-
TGTGCCAGCAGCTTAGGGATTTATGTGCAGTTCTTC
CASSLGIYVQFF
>many|TRBJ1-5|TRBV7-8|14|TRBD1
TGTGCCAGCACGGACAGGACACTCAATCAGCCCCAGCATTTT
CASTDRTLNQPQHF
>many|TRBJ2-1|TRBV7-6|14|TRBD1
TGTGCCAGCAGCACAAGGCCAGGGGGCCATGAGCAGTTCTTC
CASSTRPGGHEQFF
>many|TRBJ2-1|TRBV28|19|TRBD2
TGTGCCAGCAGCCCTCCTCCTAGCGGGAGGGCTTTATCCTACAATGAGCAGTTCTTC
CASSPPPSGRALSYNEQFF
>many|TRBJ2-3|TRBV7-8|14|-
TGTGCCAGCAGCTTATGGGGGAGGACAGATACGCAGTATTTT
CASSLWGRTDTQYF
>few|TRBJ1-1|TRBV19|14|-
TGTGCCAGCCTGGACATTCGAGTGAACACTGAAGCTTTCTTT
CASLDIRVNTEAFF
>few|TRBJ1-6|TRBV7-9|14|-
TGTGCCAGCCAACCTAGCTCCTATAATTCACCCCTCCACTTT
CASQPSSYNSPLHF
>many|TRBJ1-5|TRBV12-3/TRBV12-4|15|TRBD1
TGTGCCAGCAGTTCCGGGACAGGAGGTCATCAGCCCCAGCATTTT
CASSSGTGGHQPQHF
>many|TRBJ2-1|TRBV5-4|15|TRBD2
TGTGCCAGCACCTGGGGGACTAGCTTCTACAATGAGCAGTTCTTC
CASTWGTSFYNEQFF
>many|TRBJ1-1|TRBV7-3|14|TRBD1
TGTGCCAGCAGCCCGACAGGGGAAATCCTTGAAGCTTTCTTT
CASSPTGEILEAFF
>few|TRBJ2-5|TRBV5-6|16|TRBD1
TGTGCCAGCAGCTTGTATGGCGCAGGGGGCTTTGAGACCCAGTACTTC
CASSLYGAGGFETQYF
>many|TRBJ1-1|TRBV4-1|17|-
TGCGCCAGCAGCCAAGATTATGGGGTTCGGTCGGACACTGAAGCTTTCTTT
CASSQDYGVRSDTEAFF
>-|TRBJ1-1|TRBV7-8|14|-
TGTGCCAGCAGCTTAGGATTTTTTGGGGACGAAGCTTTCTTT
CASSLGFFGDEAFF
>-|TRBJ1-1|TRBV13|15|TRBD1
TGTGCCAGCAGCTCAGTTTGGGCAGGGGGCACTGAAGCTTTCTTT
CASSSVWAGGTEAFF
>many|TRBJ1-2|TRBV11-2|15|TRBD1
TGTGCCAGCAGCTTAGGACAGGGAGGGAACTATGGCTACACCTTC
CASSLGQGGNYGYTF
>-|TRBJ1-2|TRBV11-2|11|-
TGTGCCAGCAGCTTACTCGGTGGCTACACCTTC
CASSLLGGYTF
>many|TRBJ2-3|TRBV7-9|16|-
TGTGCCAGCCGTCTCCCGGCGGGGCCGAGCGGAGATACGCAGTATTTT
CASRLPAGPSGDTQYF
>few|TRBJ1-2|TRBV27|15|-
TGTGCCAGCCGACAAGGGGCAGAGCATAACTATGGCTACACCTTC
CASRQGAEHNYGYTF
>few|TRBJ2-1|TRBV19|16|-
TGTGCCAGTAGCCCTCCCGAAATGGCGGGCTTGGTTGAGCAGTTCTTC
CASSPPEMAGLVEQFF
>-|TRBJ2-7|TRBV6-5|14|-
TGTGCCAGCAGCATAGGAGGGGGCGGGAACGAGCAGTACTTC
CASSIGGGGNEQYF
>few|TRBJ1-1|TRBV19|11|-
TGTGCCAGTTACTGGGGGCCTGAAGCTTTCTTT
CASYWGPEAFF
>many|TRBJ2-1|TRBV7-8|18|-
TGTGCCAGCAGCTTAGAACTAGTCCAACATCCCATACAGGATGAGCAGTTCTTC
CASSLELVQHPIQDEQFF
>few|TRBJ2-3|TRBV5-4|14|TRBD2
TGTGCCAGCAGATCTGGACTAGCGGGAGATACGCAGTATTTT
CASRSGLAGDTQYF
>few|TRBJ2-2|TRBV12-3/TRBV12-4|18|TRBD2
TGTGCCAGCACCGGACTAGCGGGAGAGCTTTCGAACACCGGGGAGCTGTTTTTT
CASTGLAGELSNTGELFF
>many|TRBJ1-5|TRBV28|15|-
TGTGCCAGCAACCAGAATATGGGGGGCAATCAGCCCCAGCATTTT
CASNQNMGGNQPQHF
>few|TRBJ1-2|TRBV28|17|-
TGTGCCAGCGGGGAGGGAACCGCTTACAGGTTACGATCCGGCTACACCTTC
CASGEGTAYRLRSGYTF
>few|TRBJ2-1|TRBV27|19|TRBD2
TGTGCCAGCAGTTCCCAACCACTAGCGGCCCTTAGCTCCTACAATGAGCAGTTCTTC
CASSSQPLAALSSYNEQFF
>many|TRBJ2-3|TRBV6-5|17|TRBD2
TGTGCCAGCAGTTACCCCCCAGCGGGGGGGCGAAATCGGACGCAGTATTTT
CASSYPPAGGRNRTQYF
>-|TRBJ1-2|TRBV5-1|13|TRBD1
TGCGCCAGCAGCGGACAGGGGGCTTTGGGCTACACCTTC
CASSGQGALGYTF
>-|TRBJ2-7|TRBV10-3|20|TRBD2
TGTGCCATCAGTGCTCCCGGGACTAGCGGGGGGACATCCAGCTCCTACGAGCAGTACTTC
CAISAPGTSGGTSSSYEQYF
>-|TRBJ1-2|TRBV5-8|12|-
TGTGCCAGCAGCTTGGCACGGGAGGGCTACACCTTC
CASSLAREGYTF
>many|TRBJ1-5|TRBV7-2|14|-
TGTGCCAGCAGCTTATTCGATAGCAATCAGCCCCAGCATTTT
CASSLFDSNQPQHF
>many|TRBJ2-3|TRBV27|17|-
TGTGCCAGCAGTTTACCAGCTCGGGGGAGTCGTTTAGATACGCAGTATTTT
CASSLPARGSRLDTQYF
>-|TRBJ1-1|TRBV19|14|-
TGTGCCAGTAGCCTCCTGGGGGAGGGCACTGAAGCTTTCTTT
CASSLLGEGTEAFF
>few|TRBJ1-2|TRBV7-9|17|TRBD1
TGTGCCAGCAGCCCGCCGGGACAGGGGACCTCGCATGGGGGCTACACCTTC
CASSPPGQGTSHGGYTF
>-|TRBJ2-7|TRBV5-6|15|TRBD2
TGTGCCAGCAGCTTAAGCGGGGGGAAATCCTACGAGCAGTACTTC
CASSLSGGKSYEQYF
>many|TRBJ1-5|TRBV10-3|13|-
TGTGCCATCAGTGAAGGTCGCAGTCAGCCCCAGCATTTT
CAISEGRSQPQHF
>many|TRBJ1-2|TRBV12-3/TRBV12-4|17|-
TGTGCCAGCAGTTTAGTCCCCAAAGAGGGGAATAACTATGGCTACACCTTC
CASSLVPKEGNNYGYTF
>-|TRBJ2-7|TRBV9|15|TRBD2
TGTGCCAGCAGCCTCGAGGGAGCGGGACCCTACGAGCAGTACTTC
CASSLEGAGPYEQYF
>-|TRBJ2-5|TRBV2|16|TRBD2
TGTGCCAGCAGTGAAGCGCTAGCGGGAGCGAGGGAGACCCAGTACTTC
CASSEALAGARETQYF
>-|TRBJ2-7|TRBV27|14|TRBD2
TGTGCCAGCAGTTTAACCCCGGGAGGGTCCGAGCAGTACTTC
CASSLTPGGSEQYF
>-|TRBJ2-3|TRBV9|15|TRBD2
TGTGCCAGCAGCCCGGGACTAGTTGTAACAGATACGCAGTATTTT
CASSPGLVVTDTQYF